This T cell receptor (beta chain) was retrieved from a study of T cell repertoires in cytomegalovirus infection. The CDR3 consists of 16 residues. Germline CDR1 SGHRS, CDR2 YFSETQ. V lost 0 bases and J lost 2; bases outside the gene matches: 7. Via MiXCR, TCRdb re-called the reads, giving one row per CDR3 protein. The data hold about 300,000 distinct CDR3 sequences, with roughly a tenth observed a single time. The chain joins TRBV5-1 to TRBJ1-1; 7 bases map to TRBD1. The sequenced sample was PBMCs. This TCR came from a human donor in good health (CMV status not recorded). Some clones in this sample may be carry-over from other donors' samples. CDR3 residues: CASSLGTGTANTEAFF. Written as DNA, the CDR3 is TGCGCCAGCAGCTTGGGAACCGGGACAGCTAACACTGAAGCTTTCTTT.